This T cell receptor beta chain is drawn from a study of tumor-infiltrating lymphocytes in primary liver carcinoma. On this clonotype itself: With a much larger clone just one base away, this may be a read error.

Using a constant-region primer together with ProtoScript II reverse transcriptase, TCR beta cDNA was made from roughly 500 ng of total RNA. Nested multiplex PCR, run for three rounds with slightly modified ARM-PCR, yielded TCR beta libraries. The opening two PCR rounds, 10 cycles each, paired TRBV1-TRBV30 forward primers with a C-beta reverse primer. One entry per CDR3 protein, called by TCRdb with MiXCR from the multiplex PCR reads. The profile shows 100,000 or so distinct CDR3 sequences, roughly 69% of them singletons. From about 19-30 mg of unsorted bulk tissue, DNA and RNA were co-extracted together. Uniformly, tumor samples exhibited a viable tumor cell fraction exceeding 80%. The V gene lost 5 bases and the J gene lost 6 bases, with 19 bases spanning the gap. CDR1 MNHNY and CDR2 SVGAGI come from the germline V gene (reference sequence). This CDR3 is built from 15 residues.

This chain uses TRBV6-6 with TRBJ1-2; D is unclear. This receptor was taken from a woman in her fifties or sixties with primary liver carcinoma and hepatitis B virus infection. Sequenced: liver tumor tissue from sampling region 5. Noted subset: tumor region T5, tumor centre. Here the CDR3 DNA reads TGTGCCAGCAGTATACATTCGGGGTCCACCAATGGCTACACCTTC. Protein sequence: CASSIHSGSTNGYTF.